The 9 T cell receptor beta chains listed next were all sequenced from one sample in a study of graft-versus-host responses after intestinal transplantation. No cognate antigen is known for these TCRs. TCRdb keeps only in-frame clones here, not all; method: immunoSEQ multiplex PCR. The repertoire holds around 45,000 clones, around nine tenths seen once, with less than 2.5% in the top ten. Source: unstimulated CD4+ T cells sorted from spleen or lymph node cells, taken before transplant. All receptors derive from a human donor who was the organ donor for an intestinal transplant.

The genes are TRBV5-4 and TRBJ1-1, with 7 bases lining up with TRBD1. Germline assignment: CDR1 SGHNT and CDR2 YYREEE (reference sequence). This CDR3 region has 16 residues. V lost 4 bases to trimming and J lost 1 base; unmatched junction nucleotides: 10. As DNA, the CDR3 is TGTGCCAGCAGCCCCCCGGGTCGGACAGGGAACACTGAAGCTTTCTTT. As protein: CASSPPGRTGNTEAFF.

The chain links TRBV4-3 to TRBJ1-1; the D is unclear. This CDR3 contains 13 residues. The V gene's germline CDR1 is LGHNA and CDR2 YSLEER. The germline V and J ends were trimmed by 5 bases and 2 bases, with 9 bases remaining between them. As DNA, the CDR3 is TGCGCCAGCAGCGAGAGAGGCAACACTGAAGCTTTCTTT. This gives the protein CASSERGNTEAFF.

This clone was picked up one time. The chain links TRBV5-1 to TRBJ2-5, with TRBD2 matching over 9 bases. The CDR3 length is 14 residues. Germline lookup yields CDR1 SGHRS and CDR2 YFSETQ. After removal of 4 bases from V and 2 bases from J, the junction contained 3 bases not matched to a gene. CDR3: CASSMTSGQETQYF. CDR3 nucleotides: TGCGCCAGCAGCATGACTAGCGGACAAGAGACCCAGTACTTC.

V is TRBV19 and J is TRBJ2-3, with 9 bases fitting TRBD2. The CDR3 is 15 residues long. Germline V CDR1 and CDR2: LNHDA, SQIVND (reference sequence). V dropped 3 bases and J dropped 4; count of bases not matched to a gene: 5. DNA of the CDR3: TGTGCCAGTAGTATTCGGGTAGCGGGGGCAGATACGCAGTATTTT. This encodes CASSIRVAGADTQYF.

This rearrangement joins TRBV9 to TRBJ2-5; 13 bases map to TRBD2. Unmatched junction bases numbered 2, after V lost 2 bases and J lost 4 bases. CDR1 and CDR2 (germline): SGDLS, YYNGEE. CDR3 size: 15 residues. CDR3 loop: CASSVGLAGAETQYF. DNA for the CDR3: TGTGCCAGCAGCGTCGGACTAGCGGGAGCAGAGACCCAGTACTTC. Using reference TRBV9 and TRBJ2-5 for the parts outside the CDR3, the full variable domain is DSGVTQTPKHLITATGQRVTLRCSPRSGDLSVYWYQQSLDQGLQFLIQYYNGEERAKGNILERFSAQQFPDLHSELNLSSLELGDSALYFCASSVGLAGAETQYFGPGTRLLVL.

J is TRBJ2-5 and V is TRBV5-1; 7 bases are a match to TRBD2. This CDR3 region has 16 residues. Germline V gives CDR1 SGHRS, CDR2 YFSETQ. V shed 0 bases and J 5 bases; nucleotides not matched to a gene: 10. The CDR3 DNA reads as TGCGCCAGCAGCTTGGGGCTCGGCGGGAGATCCGAGACCCAGTACTTC. As protein: CASSLGLGGRSETQYF.

The chain links TRBV5-4 to TRBJ2-7, with D tentatively TRBD1 or TRBD2 (6 bases each). Germline V gene data show CDR1 as SGHNT and CDR2 as YYREEE (reference sequence). This CDR3 region has 14 residues. Between the trimmed V and J ends, which lost 4 bases and 7 bases, there was a span of 18 bases. CDR3 sequence: CASSLMGGRGEQYF. DNA for the CDR3: TGTGCCAGCAGCCTAATGGGGGGCCGGGGGGAGCAGTACTTC.

The chain carries TRBV7-2 and TRBJ2-3; TRBD2 agrees at 8 bases. This CDR3 is built from 15 residues. The germline CDR1 and CDR2 sequences are SGHTA and FQGNSA. J gave up 3 bases and V 1 base, and 3 bases lay outside the gene matches. CDR3 region: CASSLGTSGTDTQYF. The CDR3 DNA follows: TGTGCCAGCAGCTTAGGCACTAGCGGAACAGATACGCAGTATTTT.

This rearrangement joins TRBV28 to TRBJ2-5; TRBD1 agrees at 9 bases. This CDR3 comprises 15 residues. Per the germline V gene, CDR1 is MDHEN and CDR2 is SYDVKM. Germline trimming cut 6 bases from V and 2 bases from J; bases unmatched to any gene: 7. The DNA for the CDR3 is TGTGCCAGCAGCTCCGGGACAGGGCGGCAAGAGACCCAGTACTTC. Amino acid sequence: CASSSGTGRQETQYF.